The 28 T cell receptor beta chains below all came from one sample that was sequenced in a study of blood T cell repertoires in COVID-19. Only in-frame clones appear in the TCRdb table, and some are missing; sequencing was by immunoSEQ multiplex PCR. The table includes 250,000 to 300,000 clones, approximately 90% detected once. Sample: PBMCs or T cells enriched from blood (not recorded which). All receptors derive from a woman in her sixties or seventies in a cohort exposed to, infected with or recovered from COVID-19 (not recorded which).

The chain is built from TRBV18 and TRBJ1-4; 8 bases line up with TRBD1. Germline V gene lookup returns CDR1 KGHSH and CDR2 LQKENI. The CDR3 consists of 16 residues. J lost 11 bases, V lost 8 bases, and 19 bases had no gene match. The CDR3 loop is CASTSQPGQEGGKLFF. The DNA for the CDR3 is TGTGCCAGCACGTCGCAACCGGGACAGGAAGGAGGGAAACTGTTTTTT.

This clone has just one count. This rearrangement joins TRBV11-3 to TRBJ2-7, with TRBD2 matching 13 bases. The CDR3 consists of 19 residues. J lost 2 bases, V lost 3 bases, and 13 bases had no gene match. CDR1 and CDR2 from the germline V gene are SGHNT and YENEEA. The DNA for the CDR3 is TGTGCCAGCAGCTTTTTTCTATGGACTAGCGGGAGAAAGCCCTACGAGCAGTACTTC. Amino acids: CASSFFLWTSGRKPYEQYF.

CDR3 in DNA: TGCAGCGTGTCGCGGGGGGCGAACACCGGGGAGCTGTTTTTT. Its protein product is CSVSRGANTGELFF. The chain links TRBV29-1 to TRBJ2-2; 8 positions agree with TRBD2. Per germline, CDR1 SQVTM and CDR2 ANQGSEA. CDR3 length: 14 amino acids. Trimming cost V 6 bases and J 0 bases; bases outside gene matches: 3.

This clone was seen only once. V usage is TRBV4-1 and J usage is TRBJ1-2; 8 nucleotides match TRBD1. V gave up 3 bases and J gave up 4 bases; unmatched junction bases: 10. CDR1 and CDR2 from the germline V gene are MGHRA and YSYEKL. There are 16 residues in the CDR3. CDR3 region: CASSHPRTGRTYGYTF. CDR3 bases: TGCGCCAGCAGCCATCCCCGGACAGGGCGGACCTATGGCTACACCTTC.

The V call is TRBV28, the J call TRBJ2-5; no definite D call. The V end lost 4 bases, the J end lost 1 base, and 13 bases lay between the germline ends. Germline CDR1 and CDR2: MDHEN and SYDVKM. The CDR3 extends over 15 amino acids. The DNA of the CDR3 is TGTGCCAGCAGTTCCCGACACCGTACCCAAGAGACCCAGTACTTC. This gives the protein CASSSRHRTQETQYF. The full variable domain, its missing parts supplied by reference TRBV28 and TRBJ2-5, is DVKVTQSSRYLVKRTGEKVFLECVQDMDHENMFWYRQDPGLGLRLIYFSYDVKMKEKGDIPEGYSVSREKKERFSLILESASTNQTSMYLCASSSRHRTQETQYFGPGTRLLVL.

The V and J genes are TRBV28 and TRBJ1-3, with TRBD1 matching over 9 bases. This CDR3 contains 17 residues. CDR1 and CDR2 (germline): MDHEN, SYDVKM. With V trimmed by 6 bases and J by 0 bases, 9 bases remained unmatched. The CDR3 DNA sequence: TGTGCCAGCAGCTCACAGGGGGCGGAGGGCTCTGGAAACACCATATATTTT. Protein: CASSSQGAEGSGNTIYF. The complete variable domain, with remaining parts taken from reference TRBV28 and TRBJ1-3, reads DVKVTQSSRYLVKRTGEKVFLECVQDMDHENMFWYRQDPGLGLRLIYFSYDVKMKEKGDIPEGYSVSREKKERFSLILESASTNQTSMYLCASSSQGAEGSGNTIYFGEGSWLTVV.

This clone was recorded only once. J is TRBJ2-1 and V is TRBV6-4; TRBD2 agrees at 11 bases. This CDR3 has 15 amino acids. Germline trimming cut 5 bases from V and 7 bases from J; bases unmatched to any gene: 7. Looked up from germline, CDR1 is MRHNA and CDR2 is SNTAGT. CDR3 nucleotides: TGTGCCAGCAGTCAACTAGCGGGAGTGAATAATGAGCAGTTCTTC. Protein sequence: CASSQLAGVNNEQFF.

The V and J genes are TRBV24-1 and TRBJ2-2; 16 bases are shared with TRBD2. With 7 bases clipped from V and 6 bases from J, the junction kept 4 bases outside the gene matches. CDR1 and CDR2 from the germline V gene are KGHDR and SFDVKD. The CDR3 covers 16 residues. The CDR3 DNA sequence: TGTGCCACCAGCAAGGGACTAGCGGGAGGGTCCGGGGAGCTGTTTTTT. As protein: CATSKGLAGGSGELFF.

This rearrangement joins TRBV27 to TRBJ2-1; TRBD2 might be the D (6 bases). The CDR3 length is 16 residues. Trimming left V 5 bases short and J 2 bases short, with 16 bases between. CDR1 is MNHEY and CDR2 is SMNVEV in the germline V gene (reference sequence). CDR3 residues: CASSPSAGFAYNEQFF. As DNA, the CDR3 is TGTGCCAGCAGTCCGTCAGCGGGTTTCGCCTACAATGAGCAGTTCTTC.

This CDR3 is CATSRDRDTGELFF. The CDR3 DNA reads as TGTGCCACCAGCCGGGACAGGGATACCGGGGAGCTGTTTTTT. The chain is built from TRBV24-1 and TRBJ2-2; 9 bases are shared with TRBD1. J was trimmed by 5 bases and V by 7 bases; bases with no gene match: 4. CDR1 is KGHDR and CDR2 is SFDVKD in the germline V gene. This CDR3 is 14 amino acids long.

V gene TRBV2 combines with J gene TRBJ1-6; 7 nucleotides align to TRBD1. Germline V gives CDR1 SNHLY, CDR2 FYNNEI. This CDR3 comprises 14 residues. The ends lost 1 base at V and 9 bases at J; junction bases unmatched: 3. The CDR3 loop is CASSEGTGLSPLHF. CDR3 in DNA: TGTGCCAGCAGTGAAGGGACAGGCCTTTCACCCCTCCACTTT.

This sequence joins TRBV7-3 and TRBJ2-4; 9 nucleotides line up with TRBD1. This CDR3 is built from 15 residues. CDR1 SGHTA and CDR2 FQGTGA come from the germline V gene. The trim removed 5 bases at V and 5 bases at J, leaving 7 bases unmatched. The DNA of the CDR3 is TGTGCCAGCAGCCTCACAGGGGGCCCCGAAAACATTCAGTACTTC. It specifies CASSLTGGPENIQYF.

The chain has TRBV2 and TRBJ2-7; D might be TRBD1 (5 bases). The germline CDR1 and CDR2 sequences are SNHLY and FYNNEI. With 3 bases removed from V and 6 bases from J, the gap between germline ends came to 18 bases. CDR3 length equals 15 residues. The CDR3 bases are TGTGCCAGCAGTGACTTGAAGGGGAAGACGGGCGAGCAGTACTTC. This sequence encodes CASSDLKGKTGEQYF.

This chain connects TRBV24-1 to TRBJ1-5, with 9 nucleotides matching TRBD1. With 0 bases clipped from V and 0 bases from J, the junction kept 8 bases outside the gene matches. In germline, CDR1 is KGHDR, CDR2 SFDVKD. The CDR3 runs to 19 residues. The CDR3 sequence is CATSDLSSTGGRSNQPQHF. The CDR3 bases are TGTGCCACCAGTGATTTGAGCTCCACAGGGGGCCGTAGCAATCAGCCCCAGCATTTT.

This chain's CDR3 is CASSYRTGVTSPLHF. The CDR3 bases are TGCGCCAGCAGCTACCGGACAGGGGTGACCTCACCCCTCCACTTT. The rearrangement uses TRBV5-1 and TRBJ1-6, with 9 bases lining up with TRBD1. The CDR3 runs 15 residues. Germline CDR1 SGHRS, CDR2 YFSETQ. With 3 bases clipped from V and 10 bases from J, the junction kept 8 bases outside the gene matches.

The V and J genes are TRBV5-1 and TRBJ1-3; D is perhaps TRBD1 (5 bases). The germline V and J ends were trimmed by 0 bases and 2 bases, with 9 bases remaining between them. The CDR3 runs 15 residues. The germline gives CDR1 SGHRS, CDR2 YFSETQ. The CDR3 region has the DNA TGCGCCAGCAGCTTGGCCTGGGGGGCTGGAAACACCATATATTTT. This encodes CASSLAWGAGNTIYF.

The V gene is TRBV5-1, the J gene TRBJ2-3, with no clear D. The CDR3 contains 15 residues. V shed 2 bases and J shed 2 bases, with 12 bases lying between them. The germline gives CDR1 SGHRS, CDR2 YFSETQ. CDR3 nucleotide sequence: TGCGCCAGCAGCTTCGGGTCACACGCCACAGATACGCAGTATTTT. Its protein product is CASSFGSHATDTQYF. The full variable domain, completed using reference TRBV5-1 and TRBJ2-3, is KAGVTQTPRYLIKTRGQQVTLSCSPISGHRSVSWYQQTPGQGLQFLFEYFSETQRNKGNFPGRFSGRQFSNSRSEMNVSTLELGDSALYLCASSFGSHATDTQYFGPGTRLTVL.

The rearrangement joins TRBV2 to TRBJ2-7, with unresolved D. The length of the CDR3 is 13 residues. The V end was cut by 7 bases, the J end by 7 bases, with 17 bases between. Per the germline V gene, CDR1 is SNHLY and CDR2 is FYNNEI. CDR3: CASKGGEVGEQYF. The CDR3 DNA follows: TGTGCCAGCAAAGGCGGAGAGGTGGGTGAGCAGTACTTC.

This sequence joins TRBV28 and TRBJ1-1, with TRBD1 matching over 9 bases. The germline V gene has CDR1 MDHEN and CDR2 SYDVKM. The CDR3 loop spans 15 amino acids. V gave up 5 bases and J gave up 4 bases; unmatched junction bases: 8. The CDR3 nucleotides are TGTGCCAGCAGTCCTCACAGGGGGCAGGGCACTGAAGCTTTCTTT. Protein sequence: CASSPHRGQGTEAFF.

V is TRBV30 and J is TRBJ1-5, with TRBD1 matching 11 bases. Germline lookup yields CDR1 GTSNPN and CDR2 SVGIG (reference sequence). The V gene end was trimmed by 5 bases and the J gene end by 4 bases; junction bases not matched to a gene: 1. The CDR3 spans 13 residues. The CDR3 reads CAWGDRGNQPQHF. The CDR3 nucleotides read TGTGCCTGGGGGGACAGGGGGAATCAGCCCCAGCATTTT.

This clone was picked up a small number of times. In DNA form, the CDR3 reads TGTGCCAGCAGCCCTCGGACAGGGCCCACAGATACGCAGTATTTT. It yields the protein CASSPRTGPTDTQYF. The chain combines TRBV7-6 with TRBJ2-3, with 8 bases matching TRBD1. Germline V gene data show CDR1 as SGHVS and CDR2 as FNYEAQ. V shed 5 bases, J shed 2 bases, and the junction held 6 bases outside the gene matches. The CDR3 extends over 15 amino acids. Variable domain in full (rest from reference TRBV7-6 and TRBJ2-3): GAGVSQSPRYKVTKRGQDVALRCDPISGHVSLYWYRQALGQGPEFLTYFNYEAQQDKSGLPNDRFSAERPEGSISTLTIQRTEQRDSAMYRCASSPRTGPTDTQYFGPGTRLTVL.

The chain carries TRBV18 and TRBJ2-5, with 7 bases fitting TRBD2. Germline CDR1 reads KGHSH; CDR2 reads LQKENI. There are 19 residues in the CDR3. The V gene end was trimmed by 2 bases and the J gene end by 5 bases; junction bases not matched to a gene: 20. The CDR3 here is CASSPGFLSAGDSGETQYF. Here the CDR3 DNA reads TGTGCCAGCTCACCAGGATTTCTATCGGCGGGAGATAGCGGTGAGACCCAGTACTTC.

V and J are TRBV7-9 and TRBJ2-5; D perhaps matches TRBD1 (5 bases). The germline V gene has CDR1 SEHNR and CDR2 FQNEAQ (reference sequence). V lost 5 bases and J lost 4, with 11 bases in between. The CDR3 is 13 amino acids. CDR3 sequence: CASSNSGSETQYF. CDR3 DNA: TGTGCCAGCAGCAACTCAGGGTCAGAGACCCAGTACTTC.

This clone has just a few counts. V and J are TRBV24-1 and TRBJ2-1; 8 bases map to TRBD2. V was clipped by 3 bases and J by 6 bases; unmatched bases: 6. Germline loops: CDR1 KGHDR, CDR2 SFDVKD. The CDR3 runs 15 residues. The CDR3 nucleotides are TGTGCCACCAGTGATGTGCGGGAGGTGGTCAATGAGCAGTTCTTC. As protein: CATSDVREVVNEQFF.

With regard to this clone: Other DNA sequences from this sample encode an identical CDR3 as well. CDR3: CATSDSYTDTQYF. CDR3 nucleotides: TGTGCCACCAGTGATTCCTACACAGATACGCAGTATTTT. V usage is TRBV24-1 and J usage is TRBJ2-3; D not resolved. The CDR3 runs 13 residues. CDR1 is KGHDR, CDR2 SFDVKD, per germline. Between the trimmed V and J ends, which lost 2 bases and 2 bases, there was a span of 4 bases.

The CDR3: CASSLGEAYTF. CDR3 DNA: TGTGCCAGCAGTTTGGGAGAAGCCTACACCTTC. The chain uses TRBV28 and TRBJ1-2; D uncertain. CDR3 length: 11 residues. CDR1 and CDR2 from the germline V gene are MDHEN and SYDVKM. V lost 3 bases and J 10 bases, leaving 9 bases between the germline ends.

This rearrangement joins TRBV4-3 to TRBJ2-5; a possible D gene is TRBD1 (5 bases). CDR1 is LGHNA and CDR2 is YSLEER in the germline V gene. The CDR3 sequence is 15 residues long. Trimming pared 0 bases from V and 2 bases from J, leaving 10 bases between. The CDR3 nucleotides read TGCGCCAGCAGCCAAGACATGGCAGGGCAAGAGACCCAGTACTTC. This gives the protein CASSQDMAGQETQYF.

This chain joins TRBV11-2 and TRBJ2-1, with D maybe TRBD2 (5 bases). The CDR3 runs to 14 residues. V was clipped by 0 bases and J by 9 bases, with 12 bases between them. Per germline, CDR1 SGHAT and CDR2 FQNNGV. CDR3 residues: CASSLDVGGGEQFF. In DNA form, the CDR3 reads TGTGCCAGCAGCTTAGATGTCGGAGGAGGTGAGCAGTTCTTC.